These T cell receptor beta chains were read from a single sample in a study of early T cells in non-severe SARS-CoV-2 infection. One entry per CDR3 protein results from TCRdb running MiXCR on the 5' RACE reads. Among tens of thousands of distinct CDR3 sequences listed, more than 8.5% were seen once. Sequencing input: whole blood. The receptors derive from an adult who was a healthcare worker with PCR-confirmed SARS-CoV-2 infection or an uninfected control (not recorded which). Each CDR3 is given with its conserved first and last residue. Fields, in order: CDR3 protein, D gene, J gene, clone size, V gene. D genes are given only for firm matches. Where a row states a size, it is once, few, many or the class of an expanded clone; other rows omit it.

CDR3: CASTPSKSGSAGELFF; D: TRBD2; J: TRBJ2-2; size: many; V: TRBV5-1
CDR3: CASKKKGQGATTAFF; D: TRBD1; J: TRBJ1-1; size: many; V: TRBV6-5
CDR3: CASSSGLAGFYEQYF; D: TRBD2; J: TRBJ2-7; size: many; V: TRBV6-2/TRBV6-3
CDR3: CASRPRTGGSSYEQYF; D: TRBD1; J: TRBJ2-7; size: few; V: TRBV6-5
CDR3: CSVGGSGGGELFF; D: NA; J: TRBJ2-2; size: few; V: TRBV29-1
CDR3: CATSGPGLAGSQETQYF; D: TRBD2; J: TRBJ2-5; size: many; V: TRBV24-1
CDR3: CASSLRQGDYGYTF; D: TRBD1; J: TRBJ1-2; size: NA; V: TRBV7-9
CDR3: CSASRDTYEQYF; D: NA; J: TRBJ2-7; size: few; V: TRBV29-1
CDR3: CASSLTKLDTQYF; D: NA; J: TRBJ2-3; size: NA; V: TRBV7-3
CDR3: CASSLSGTQETQYF; D: NA; J: TRBJ2-5; size: NA; V: TRBV7-6
CDR3: CASSADRGRATGELFF; D: TRBD1; J: TRBJ2-2; size: NA; V: TRBV5-1
CDR3: CSAIIRGTYEQYF; D: TRBD1; J: TRBJ2-7; size: once; V: TRBV29-1
CDR3: CASSTHKEYEQYF; D: NA; J: TRBJ2-7; size: many; V: TRBV6-5
CDR3: CSARRAGWEKLFF; D: NA; J: TRBJ1-4; size: many; V: TRBV20-1
CDR3: CASSFLRQASSYNEQFF; D: NA; J: TRBJ2-1; size: NA; V: TRBV27
CDR3: CASRVQRRGQLATEAFF; D: NA; J: TRBJ1-1; size: many; V: TRBV6-2/TRBV6-3
CDR3: CASSTGGQPQHF; D: TRBD1; J: TRBJ1-5; size: many; V: TRBV28
CDR3: CASSSDRLGYGYTF; D: NA; J: TRBJ1-2; size: NA; V: TRBV27
CDR3: CASFGTDHYEQYF; D: TRBD1; J: TRBJ2-7; size: many; V: TRBV28
CDR3: CASSLGQREHSDEQFF; D: TRBD2; J: TRBJ2-1; size: NA; V: TRBV5-6
CDR3: CSVEGAGTAEGETQYF; D: NA; J: TRBJ2-5; size: many; V: TRBV29-1
CDR3: CASSGDTDTQYF; D: NA; J: TRBJ2-3; size: NA; V: TRBV28
CDR3: CATSPGGMVTQYF; D: NA; J: TRBJ2-5; size: many; V: TRBV19
CDR3: CASKTYNEQFF; D: NA; J: TRBJ2-1; size: NA; V: TRBV6-6
CDR3: CASSPRTGSSGNTIYF; D: TRBD1; J: TRBJ1-3; size: few; V: TRBV18
CDR3: CSARRGPPSYGYTF; D: NA; J: TRBJ1-2; size: few; V: TRBV20-1
CDR3: CASSSSAGYTDTQYF; D: NA; J: TRBJ2-3; size: many; V: TRBV11-3
CDR3: CASSIQGPANQPQHF; D: NA; J: TRBJ1-5; size: NA; V: TRBV19
CDR3: CASSSDRATDTQYF; D: TRBD1; J: TRBJ2-3; size: few; V: TRBV5-6
CDR3: CASSFQGEDTEAFF; D: TRBD1; J: TRBJ1-1; size: few; V: TRBV12-3/TRBV12-4
CDR3: CSVLGRKSTDTQYF; D: NA; J: TRBJ2-3; size: many; V: TRBV20-1
CDR3: CASSPSETQYF; D: NA; J: TRBJ2-5; size: many; V: TRBV7-2